Below are 21 T cell receptor beta chains sequenced from a single sample in a study of shared clonotypes between healthy human individuals. TCRdb keeps only in-frame clones here, not all; method: immunoSEQ multiplex PCR. The sample shows about 2.4 million clones, roughly 93% of them seen only once. Sequencing used naive CD4+ T cells from PBMCs. The subset was: CD45RA+ positively selected. The receptors shown here come from a man between 18 and 35 years old in good health. Some clones in this sample may be carry-over from other donors' samples.

V gene TRBV10-3 combines with J gene TRBJ1-3; D may be TRBD1 (6 bases). CDR3 length: 15 amino acids. Germline CDR1 reads ENHRY; CDR2 reads SYGVKD. Trimming pared 6 bases from V and 0 bases from J, leaving 12 bases between. DNA of the CDR3: TGTGCCATCAGCACCAGGGGTCTCTCTGGAAACACCATATATTTT. It codes for CAISTRGLSGNTIYF.

The chain uses TRBV10-1 and TRBJ2-3, with D possibly matching TRBD2 (6 bases). Trimming pared 2 bases from V and 2 bases from J, leaving 11 bases between. This CDR3 comprises 15 residues. Germline V CDR1 and CDR2: WNHNN, SYGVQD (reference sequence). The CDR3 sequence: CASSEGLANTDTQYF. CDR3 nucleotides: TGCGCCAGCAGTGAGGGGCTAGCGAACACAGATACGCAGTATTTT.

CDR3 sequence: CASSLIPWGLHDEQFF. DNA of the CDR3: TGTGCCAGCAGCCTGATCCCTTGGGGCTTACACGATGAGCAGTTCTTC. V is TRBV12-1 and J is TRBJ2-1; the table's D call, TRBD1, was not checked against the DNA. TRBV12-1 is an annotated pseudogene. The CDR3 loop spans 16 amino acids.

The chain couples TRBV19 to TRBJ2-2; no clear D gene. The CDR3 is 14 residues long. Trimming pared 9 bases from V and 3 bases from J, leaving 14 bases between. Germline CDR1 and CDR2: LNHDA and SQIVND (reference sequence). The CDR3 is CASRDSRYTGELFF. CDR3 bases: TGTGCCAGCCGAGATAGTAGGTACACCGGGGAGCTGTTTTTT.

V is TRBV6-5 and J is TRBJ1-2, with D maybe TRBD1 (6 bases). The germline CDR1 and CDR2 sequences are MNHEY and SVGAGI. V lost 0 bases and J lost 7, with 15 bases in between. This CDR3 has 15 residues. The CDR3 nucleotides read TGTGCCAGCAGTTACTCGGCCAGGGGAGGCTTTGGCTACACCTTC. It encodes CASSYSARGGFGYTF.

The chain combines TRBV11-2 with TRBJ1-4; no clear D gene. Germline V gives CDR1 SGHAT, CDR2 FQNNGV. CDR3 length: 16 residues. V shed 1 base and J shed 0 bases, with 9 bases lying between them. CDR3 coding DNA: TGTGCCAGCAGCTTAGGAAGCCTTGCAACTAATGAAAAACTGTTTTTT. Residues: CASSLGSLATNEKLFF.

This chain joins TRBV28 and TRBJ2-2, with D possibly matching TRBD1 (6 bases). The germline V gene encodes CDR1 MDHEN and CDR2 SYDVKM. This CDR3 has 14 amino acids. The V gene lost 11 bases and the J gene lost 0 bases, with 13 bases spanning the gap. As DNA, the CDR3 is TGTGCCGCCGGCCGACAGGCGAACACCGGGGAGCTGTTTTTT. Amino acids: CAAGRQANTGELFF. The full variable domain, with the rest looked up from reference TRBV28 and TRBJ2-2, is DVKVTQSSRYLVKRTGEKVFLECVQDMDHENMFWYRQDPGLGLRLIYFSYDVKMKEKGDIPEGYSVSREKKERFSLILESASTNQTSMYLCAAGRQANTGELFFGEGSRLTVL.

This chain uses TRBV2 with TRBJ1-4, with 9 bases aligning to TRBD1. In germline, CDR1 is SNHLY, CDR2 FYNNEI. The CDR3 is 14 amino acids. V shed 7 bases and J 8 bases; nucleotides not matched to a gene: 8. As DNA, the CDR3 is TGTGCCAGCACGAAACTTGGACAGGGGGAAAAACTGTTTTTT. As protein: CASTKLGQGEKLFF.

V usage is TRBV9 and J usage is TRBJ1-2, with no clear D. V dropped 4 bases and J dropped 8 bases, with 12 bases sitting between them. The germline V gene encodes CDR1 SGDLS and CDR2 YYNGEE. The CDR3 consists of 12 residues. The CDR3 loop is CASSPNAGGYTF. As DNA, the CDR3 is TGTGCCAGCAGCCCCAATGCCGGGGGCTACACCTTC. Drawing the rest from reference TRBV9 and TRBJ1-2, the complete variable domain is DSGVTQTPKHLITATGQRVTLRCSPRSGDLSVYWYQQSLDQGLQFLIQYYNGEERAKGNILERFSAQQFPDLHSELNLSSLELGDSALYFCASSPNAGGYTFGSGTRLTVV.

The CDR3 sequence is CASRPIFSSGNTIYF. As DNA, the CDR3 is TGTGCCAGTAGGCCGATTTTCAGCTCTGGAAACACCATATATTTT. The rearrangement joins TRBV19 to TRBJ1-3; D unclear. V was cut by 6 bases and J by 0 bases, with 12 bases left in between. CDR1 LNHDA and CDR2 SQIVND come from the germline V gene (reference sequence). The CDR3 has 15 residues.

The chain couples TRBV29-1 to TRBJ1-1; 8 positions match TRBD1. J gave up 0 bases and V 7 bases, and 10 bases lay outside the gene matches. The CDR3 contains 15 residues. CDR1 and CDR2 (germline): SQVTM, ANQGSEA. The CDR3 sequence is CSAVGPGGMNTEAFF. CDR3 sequence (DNA): TGCAGCGCCGTGGGGCCAGGGGGCATGAACACTGAAGCTTTCTTT.

The rearrangement links TRBV6-1 to TRBJ2-3; a weak D match, TRBD2 (5 bases). The germline gives CDR1 MNHNS, CDR2 SASEGT. V gave up 0 bases and J gave up 1 base, with 17 bases separating them. CDR3 length equals 18 residues. CDR3 region: CASSEALLSARGTDTQYF. The CDR3 region has the DNA TGTGCCAGCAGTGAAGCGCTTCTGTCCGCGCGGGGCACAGATACGCAGTATTTT.

The rearrangement uses TRBV11-2 and TRBJ2-5, with 9 bases that match TRBD2. The end of the DNA is better explained by TRBJ2-7, so the J call may be wrong. This CDR3 region has 15 residues. The V gene's germline CDR1 is SGHAT and CDR2 FQNNGV. Written as DNA, the CDR3 is TGTGCCAGCAGCTTAGGACTAGCGGAAAGCTACGAGCAGTACTTC. Its translation: CASSLGLAESYEQYF.

The table lists this clone with a count of one. V gene TRBV4-1 combines with J gene TRBJ2-5; 16 nucleotides line up with TRBD2. CDR1 and CDR2 (germline): MGHRA, YSYEKL. With V trimmed by 3 bases and J by 4 bases, 17 bases remained unmatched. The length of the CDR3 is 21 residues. The CDR3 region is CASSQKSLGSGTSGRGETQYF. The CDR3 nucleotides are TGCGCCAGCAGCCAGAAGTCGCTGGGGAGCGGGACTAGCGGGAGGGGAGAGACCCAGTACTTC.

A note on this clone: The identical CDR3 is also encoded by other nucleotide sequences in the sample. The genes are TRBV5-1 and TRBJ2-5; D not certain. The germline CDR1 and CDR2 sequences are SGHRS and YFSETQ. V was shortened by 5 bases and J by 1 base, with 9 bases between the two germline ends. The length of the CDR3 is 13 residues. DNA for the CDR3: TGCGCCAGCAGTCCGGCCAGCCAAGAGACCCAGTACTTC. Translated, it gives CASSPASQETQYF.

This rearrangement joins TRBV7-2 to TRBJ1-5, with a weak D call TRBD1 (5 bases). V was pared by 6 bases and J by 4 bases, with 13 bases between. Germline V gene data show CDR1 as SGHTA and CDR2 as FQGNSA. The CDR3 has 14 residues. This CDR3 is CASSRQGPNQPQHF. CDR3 coding DNA: TGTGCCAGCAGTCGTCAGGGTCCTAATCAGCCCCAGCATTTT.

V usage is TRBV29-1 and J usage is TRBJ2-7, with D possibly matching TRBD2 (5 bases). CDR3 length: 11 amino acids. Per the germline V gene, CDR1 is SQVTM and CDR2 is ANQGSEA. V was pared by 1 base and J by 7 bases, with 8 bases between. The CDR3 bases are TGCAGCGTTGAAGTAGCGCAGGAGCAGTACTTC. It translates to CSVEVAQEQYF.

The gene calls are TRBV4-1 and TRBJ2-1; no definite D call. The germline V gene encodes CDR1 MGHRA and CDR2 YSYEKL. The CDR3 loop spans 16 amino acids. V was shortened by 4 bases and J by 8 bases, with 21 bases between the two germline ends. CDR3 in DNA: TGCGCCAGCAGCCCAACTCAGGCAAAGCAGGTTCATGAGCAGTTCTTC. Its protein product is CASSPTQAKQVHEQFF.

The V call is TRBV27, the J call TRBJ1-1, with D perhaps TRBD1 (5 bases). V gave up 6 bases and J gave up 2 bases, with 19 bases separating them. Germline-derived CDR1 and CDR2 are MNHEY and SMNVEV (reference sequence). The CDR3 length is 16 residues. The CDR3 bases are TGTGCCAGCAGGAAAAGGTCAGGGACGGACAACACTGAAGCTTTCTTT. Amino acid sequence: CASRKRSGTDNTEAFF.

This sequence joins TRBV2 and TRBJ1-4; D not resolved. The CDR3 spans 15 residues. Trimming took 7 bases from V and 7 from J, leaving 19 bases between them. Germline loops: CDR1 SNHLY, CDR2 FYNNEI. The CDR3, as DNA: TGTGCCAGCACGATGGAGGCTCTGGCTGGTGAAAAACTGTTTTTT. Protein product: CASTMEALAGEKLFF.

The rearrangement uses TRBV19 and TRBJ2-5; TRBD1 is a possible D gene (5 bases). CDR3 length: 16 residues. Looked up from germline, CDR1 is LNHDA and CDR2 is SQIVND (reference sequence). The V end lost 3 bases, the J end lost 1 base, and 15 bases lay between the germline ends. The CDR3 here is CASSIYDRAIQETQYF. The CDR3 coding sequence is TGTGCCAGTAGTATCTATGACAGAGCCATCCAAGAGACCCAGTACTTC.